In this sample, the clone carrying this T cell receptor beta chain turned up a few times. As yet, its antigen is unknown. This sample is drawn from a study of T-cell reconstitution after alpha-beta-depleted transplantation in children. Points from the study as a whole: Reported findings indicate that, about two months after transplant, alpha-beta T cells came from several hundred expanded clones, which were derived from non-depleted graft cells. It was surviving recipient T cells and thymic progenitors that gave some patients high TCRbeta diversity at day 60.

The germline V and J ends were trimmed by 3 bases and 4 bases, with 13 bases remaining between them. The CDR3 loop spans 15 amino acids. Germline values: CDR1 SEHNR, CDR2 FQNEAQ (reference sequence). During its preparation, the TCRbeta library received unique molecular identifiers. TCRdb processed the PCR reads anew with MiXCR; each CDR3 protein has one entry. The sample includes approximately 800,000 distinct CDR3 sequences, under 20% of them seen just once. The rearrangement links TRBV7-9 to TRBJ2-1; D is possibly TRBD1 (5 bases). The input for sequencing was PBMCs, mostly from graft donor cells, taken 360 days after TCRalphabeta/CD19-depleted stem cell transplant. The sequence was collected from a male patient between 10 and 17 years old who had a stem cell transplant for acute lymphoblastic leukemia, so the T cells may come from the graft donor. In DNA, the CDR3 is TGTGCCAGCAGCTTGTCAGTGGGGCCATACAATGAGCAGTTCTTC. It translates to CASSLSVGPYNEQFF.